This TCR beta chain was recovered during a study of TIL therapy for anti-PD-1-resistant metastatic lung cancer. Study information: Median tumor PD-L1 proportion score was roughly 5.4%. Tumors carried a median 1.5 non-synonymous mutations per megabase.

The sample's time point: pre-treatment sample, taken before nivolumab and TIL therapy. Enrollment ran from 2017 to January 2020. Sequencing used immunoSEQ v3. Each library reached roughly 2 million read pairs, or roughly 4.5-6 million at deep level. Some clones are missing from TCRdb's copy, which holds only in-frame ones; the method was immunoSEQ multiplex PCR. The table shows 25,000 to 40,000 clones, with 74% occurring only once. From germline, CDR1 is MNHEY and CDR2 SVGAGI. The CDR3 totals 16 residues. Trimming stripped 4 bases from V and 0 bases from J, with 13 bases between. The sequencing here drew on blood, taken at baseline. The genes are TRBV6-5 and TRBJ1-3, with a possible D match to TRBD1 (6 bases). This receptor was identified in a woman aged 25-80 years with non-small cell lung cancer. The CDR3 region has the DNA TGTGCCAGCAGTTTAAAACAGGGTTCCTCTGGAAACACCATATATTTT. Translation: CASSLKQGSSGNTIYF.